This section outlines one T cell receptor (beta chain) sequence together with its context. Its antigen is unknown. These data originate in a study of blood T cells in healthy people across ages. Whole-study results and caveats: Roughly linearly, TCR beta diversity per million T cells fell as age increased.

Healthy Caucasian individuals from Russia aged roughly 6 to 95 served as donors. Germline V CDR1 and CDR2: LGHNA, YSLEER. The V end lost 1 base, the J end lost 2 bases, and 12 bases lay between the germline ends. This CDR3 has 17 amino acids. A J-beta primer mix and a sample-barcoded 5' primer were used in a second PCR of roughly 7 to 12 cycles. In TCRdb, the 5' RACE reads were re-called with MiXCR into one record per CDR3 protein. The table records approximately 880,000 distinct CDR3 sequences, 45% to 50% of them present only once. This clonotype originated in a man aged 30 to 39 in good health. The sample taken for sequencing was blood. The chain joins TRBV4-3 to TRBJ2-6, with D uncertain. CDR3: CASSQVTVRTGANVLTF. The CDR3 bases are TGCGCCAGCAGCCAAGTCACAGTAAGGACTGGGGCCAACGTCCTGACTTTC.